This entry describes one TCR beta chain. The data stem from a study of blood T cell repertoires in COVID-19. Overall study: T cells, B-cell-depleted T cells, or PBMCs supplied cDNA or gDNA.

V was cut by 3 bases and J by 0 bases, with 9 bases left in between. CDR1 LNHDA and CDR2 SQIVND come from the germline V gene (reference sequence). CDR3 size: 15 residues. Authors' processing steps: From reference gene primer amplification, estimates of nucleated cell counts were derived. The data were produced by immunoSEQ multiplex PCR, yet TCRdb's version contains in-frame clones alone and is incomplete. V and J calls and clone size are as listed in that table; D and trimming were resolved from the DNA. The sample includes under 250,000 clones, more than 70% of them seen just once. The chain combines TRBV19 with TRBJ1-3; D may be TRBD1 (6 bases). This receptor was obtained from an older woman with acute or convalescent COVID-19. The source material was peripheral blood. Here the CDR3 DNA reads TGTGCCAGTAGTATTATGGACAGCTCTGGAAACACCATATATTTT. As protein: CASSIMDSSGNTIYF.